The clone carrying this TCR beta chain was counted a few times. What it binds is unknown. Sorted populations all had greater than 95% purity. The data derive from a study of beta chain features in type 1 diabetes. Trimming stripped 0 bases from V and 6 bases from J, with 13 bases between. The germline CDR1 and CDR2 sequences are SGHDT and YYEEEE. CDR3 length: 14 residues. Findings and limits, study-wide: In every one of the four CD4+ subsets, TCRB CDR3s were moderately but significantly shorter in Type 1 diabetes patients. Across patients, naive, central memory and Treg TCRB repertoires exhibited apparently greater similarity than was observed across healthy donors.

Of the isolated RNA, all was reverse transcribed, and so the sequenced material was expressed TCRB transcripts. Here immunoSEQ multiplex PCR was the method, and the copy in TCRdb shows in-frame clones only, minus some. The data contain around 150,000 clones, about 9.3% of them singletons. The gene calls are TRBV5-6 and TRBJ2-7; possible D gene TRBD1, 5 bases. The sequencing input was central memory CD4+ T cells from blood. The TCR sequence derives from a man younger than 45 with type 1 diabetes. CDR3 sequence reads: CASSLAQGIAEQYF. CDR3 in DNA: TGTGCCAGCAGCTTGGCTCAGGGAATCGCCGAGCAGTACTTC. The whole variable domain, remainder taken from reference TRBV5-6 and TRBJ2-7, is DAGVTQSPTHLIKTRGQQVTLRCSPKSGHDTVSWYQQALGQGPQFIFQYYEEEERQRGNFPDRFSGHQFPNYSSELNVNALLLGDSALYLCASSLAQGIAEQYFGPGTRLTVT.